This T cell receptor beta chain is from a study of blood T cell repertoires in COVID-19. The wider study: The study drew acute and convalescent COVID-19 samples from the United States, Italy and Spain. Nucleic acid was either cDNA or gDNA, and it came from T cells, B-cell-depleted T cells, or PBMCs.

The CDR3 covers 16 residues. V gave up 4 bases and J gave up 5 bases; unmatched junction bases: 8. Germline CDR1 and CDR2: SGHDN and FVKESK. As handled by the study authors: Reference gene primer amplification in the assay estimated nucleated cell counts. This table comes from immunoSEQ multiplex PCR, and its TCRdb copy is limited to in-frame clones, with some not included. V and J calls and clone size are copied from that table; D and trimming were computed from the DNA. The repertoire holds under 300,000 clones, nearly 90% seen once, with under 2.5% in the top ten. Patients of the Seattle cohort, enrolled during active infection, were followed longitudinally.

Sequencing used peripheral blood. The origin of this receptor is a woman aged 60-70 years with COVID-19, enrolled during active disease. V is TRBV14 and J is TRBJ2-1, with 10 positions matching TRBD2. CDR3 sequence: CASSPALAGFNNEQFF. The CDR3 DNA follows: TGTGCCAGCAGCCCCGCACTAGCGGGATTTAACAATGAGCAGTTCTTC. Based on the CDR3 plus reference TRBV14 and TRBJ2-1, the full variable domain is EAGVTQFPSHSVIEKGQTVTLRCDPISGHDNLYWYRRVMGKEIKFLLHFVKESKQDESGMPNNRFLAERTGGTYSTLKVQPAELEDSGVYFCASSPALAGFNNEQFFGPGTRLTVL.